This record looks at one T cell receptor beta chain sequence and its context. Its antigen is not identified. The sample belongs to a study of T cell repertoires in cytomegalovirus infection. Study-level information: Well-studied HLA-B-restricted epitopes and recently identified HLA-C-restricted epitopes of CMV were both used in the study. Indications came from public TCR beta signatures; they pointed to CMV infection and to a matching HLA type. Study-level points and caveats: CMV-specific TCR beta clonotypes restricted by HLA-C dominated the ex vivo response.

TCRdb reprocessed the reads with MiXCR, giving one entry per CDR3 protein. The repertoire holds more than 250,000 distinct CDR3 sequences, with approximately 25% as singletons. V lost 1 base to trimming and J lost 2 bases, with 16 bases between them. Germline-derived CDR1 and CDR2 are GTSNPN and SVGIG (reference sequence). The CDR3 spans 16 residues. This TCR came from a human donor in good health (CMV status not recorded). Some clones in this sample may be carry-over from other donors' samples. The sequencing here drew on cultured PBMCs, taken from culture after CMV antigen stimulation. The chain is built from TRBV30 and TRBJ2-3, with D unclear. The CDR3 is CAWSDILIHHTDTQYF. The CDR3 nucleotides are TGTGCCTGGAGTGATATCCTAATACACCACACAGATACGCAGTATTTT.